The source of this TCR beta chain is a study of blood T cell repertoires in COVID-19. TCRdb's table, derived via immunoSEQ multiplex PCR, lists solely in-frame clones and lacks some. The table lists around 250,000 clones, about nine tenths of them singletons. CDR1 and CDR2 from the germline V gene are LNHDA and SQIVND (reference sequence). V was cut by 6 bases and J by 0 bases, with 6 bases left in between. The CDR3 has 13 residues. The source material was PBMCs or T cells enriched from blood (not recorded which). The receptor was derived from a woman in her twenties or thirties with acute COVID-19. The rearrangement joins TRBV19 to TRBJ1-5; D is unclear. CDR3 protein: CASRRDSNQPQHF. The CDR3 DNA sequence: TGTGCCAGTAGGAGGGATAGCAATCAGCCCCAGCATTTT.